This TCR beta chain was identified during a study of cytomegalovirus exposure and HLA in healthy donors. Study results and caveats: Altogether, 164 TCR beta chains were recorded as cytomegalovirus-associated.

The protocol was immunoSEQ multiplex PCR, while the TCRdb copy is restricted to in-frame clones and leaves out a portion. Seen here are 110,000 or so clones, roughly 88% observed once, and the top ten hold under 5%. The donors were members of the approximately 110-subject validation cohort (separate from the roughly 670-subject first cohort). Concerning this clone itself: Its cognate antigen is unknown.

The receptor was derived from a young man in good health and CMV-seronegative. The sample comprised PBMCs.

CDR3 nucleotides: TGTGCCACCCTCGCAAAAAGACTAGCGGGGCGCACCTACGAGCAGTACTTC. It translates to CATLAKRLAGRTYEQYF. The chain links TRBV2 to TRBJ2-7; 11 nucleotides match TRBD2. V lost 10 bases to trimming and J lost 2 bases; unmatched junction nucleotides: 16. The CDR3 runs to 17 residues. Germline V gene lookup returns CDR1 SNHLY and CDR2 FYNNEI.